This is a list of T cell receptor beta chains from one sample in a study of blood T cell repertoires in COVID-19. Clones were read by immunoSEQ multiplex PCR, and TCRdb kept only the in-frame ones, dropping some. The sample carries some 120,000 clones, approximately 80% recorded once. Sequenced input: peripheral blood. The receptors stem from a woman between 50 and 59 years old with acute or convalescent COVID-19. Each CDR3 is given with its conserved first and last residue. The D gene is left open where the match is weak. Clone size is shown for a subset of rows, as once, few, many or a class of expanded clone.

j_call,d_call,clone_size,v_call,cdr3_nt,cdr3_aa
TRBJ1-2,NA,few,TRBV7-9,TGTGCCAGCAGCTTAGATGTGGGGGGGCGCTATGGCTACACCTTC,CASSLDVGGRYGYTF
TRBJ2-1,TRBD2,medium-sized,TRBV11-3,TGTGCCAGCAGCTTAGAAGGGACTAGCGTGGATGAGCAGTTCTTC,CASSLEGTSVDEQFF
TRBJ1-4,NA,NA,TRBV19,TGTGCCAGTAGTATCGACAGCGCAACTAATGAAAAACTGTTTTTT,CASSIDSATNEKLFF
TRBJ2-1,NA,few,TRBV7-3,TGTGCCAGCGGGCACTCCTACAATGAGCAGTTCTTC,CASGHSYNEQFF
TRBJ2-7,TRBD1,NA,TRBV30,TGTGCCTGGACCGCCGGGACAGGCGGTGAGGACGAGCAGTACTTC,CAWTAGTGGEDEQYF
TRBJ2-3,NA,NA,TRBV28,TGTGCCAGCAGAGAGAAGGGGCGGAGCACAGATACGCAGTATTTT,CASREKGRSTDTQYF
TRBJ1-1,NA,NA,TRBV6-5,TGTGCCAGCAGGAGTATTTGGACTGAAGCTTTCTTT,CASRSIWTEAFF
TRBJ1-2,TRBD1,NA,TRBV7-9,TGTGCCAGCAGCTGGACAGGACTTAACTATGGCTACACCTTC,CASSWTGLNYGYTF
TRBJ2-5,NA,NA,TRBV19,TGTGCCAGTAGTATGGGGCTCTGGCAGTCTGGGGAGACCCAGTACTTC,CASSMGLWQSGETQYF
TRBJ2-5,TRBD1,NA,TRBV2,TGTGCCAGCAGTGCCCAGACAGGGGGCGGGGAGACCCAGTACTTC,CASSAQTGGGETQYF
TRBJ2-2,NA,NA,TRBV14,TGTGCCAGCAGCCAAGTTCTATTGGCGGCGACCGGGGAGCTGTTTTTT,CASSQVLLAATGELFF
TRBJ1-3,NA,NA,TRBV7-8,TGTGCCAGCAGCTTATCGTCAGGAACTGGAAACACCATATATTTT,CASSLSSGTGNTIYF
TRBJ1-1,TRBD1,NA,TRBV7-8,TGTGCCAGCAGCACAGGGGGTATGAACACTGAAGCTTTCTTT,CASSTGGMNTEAFF
TRBJ1-3,NA,NA,TRBV6-6,TGTGCCAGCAGTTACCTCACAGGAATCGGCGGAAACACCATATATTTT,CASSYLTGIGGNTIYF
TRBJ2-1,TRBD1,NA,TRBV10-3,TGTGCCATCAGCGGGACAGTTTACAATGAGCAGTTCTTC,CAISGTVYNEQFF
TRBJ2-7,TRBD2,NA,TRBV29-1,TGCAGCGTTGGGCGGGGGACGGTTGGCGAGCAGTACTTC,CSVGRGTVGEQYF
TRBJ2-3,TRBD1,NA,TRBV5-1,TGCGCCAGCAGCCCACGGACAGGGGAAGATACGCAGTATTTT,CASSPRTGEDTQYF
TRBJ2-3,TRBD2,NA,TRBV18,TGTGCCAGTCAAAAGACAGCGGGAGGGCCTAATACGCAGTATTTT,CASQKTAGGPNTQYF
TRBJ1-4,TRBD1,NA,TRBV19,TGTGCCAGTAGTGCCGGGACAGGGGCTCGAACTAATGAAAAACTGTTTTTT,CASSAGTGARTNEKLFF
TRBJ1-6,TRBD1,NA,TRBV28,TGTGCCAGCAGTTTACAACTCAGGGGGCGCGGTTCACCCCTCCACTTT,CASSLQLRGRGSPLHF
TRBJ1-2,NA,NA,TRBV2,TGTGCCAGCAGGTTCGGGGGGGATGGCTACACCTTC,CASRFGGDGYTF
TRBJ2-1,NA,NA,TRBV6-1,TGTGCCAGCAGTGATCACAGGTTTCCTGAGCAGTTCTTC,CASSDHRFPEQFF
TRBJ1-6,NA,NA,TRBV19,TGTGCCAGTAGTACCCCTCAAAGAGAGTCCTATAATTCACCCCTCCACTTT,CASSTPQRESYNSPLHF
TRBJ1-1,NA,few,TRBV29-1,TGCAGCGTTGTAGGGGCCAACATGAACACTGAAGCTTTCTTT,CSVVGANMNTEAFF
TRBJ2-2,NA,NA,TRBV28,TGTGCCAGCAGTCCCCCCCCAAAGTCGGTAAACACCGGGGAGCTGTTTTTT,CASSPPPKSVNTGELFF
TRBJ2-5,NA,NA,TRBV5-1,TGCGCCAGCAGCTTGGCCTCGGAGACCCAGTACTTC,CASSLASETQYF
TRBJ2-2,TRBD2,NA,TRBV14,TGTGCCAGCAGCCAAGAAGGACTAGCGTTGACCGGGGAGCTGTTTTTT,CASSQEGLALTGELFF
TRBJ2-3,TRBD2,NA,TRBV18,TGTGCCAGCTCACCACTCGCGGGACTAGCGGGATCTAAGCCAGATACGCAGTATTTT,CASSPLAGLAGSKPDTQYF
TRBJ1-3,NA,NA,TRBV15,TGTGCCACCAGCAGAGTCTCCGCTGGAAACACCATATATTTT,CATSRVSAGNTIYF
TRBJ2-2,TRBD2,NA,TRBV4-2,TGTGCCAGCAGCCAAGCCGGGGGGACTAGCGGGCTCACCGGGGAGCTGTTTTTT,CASSQAGGTSGLTGELFF